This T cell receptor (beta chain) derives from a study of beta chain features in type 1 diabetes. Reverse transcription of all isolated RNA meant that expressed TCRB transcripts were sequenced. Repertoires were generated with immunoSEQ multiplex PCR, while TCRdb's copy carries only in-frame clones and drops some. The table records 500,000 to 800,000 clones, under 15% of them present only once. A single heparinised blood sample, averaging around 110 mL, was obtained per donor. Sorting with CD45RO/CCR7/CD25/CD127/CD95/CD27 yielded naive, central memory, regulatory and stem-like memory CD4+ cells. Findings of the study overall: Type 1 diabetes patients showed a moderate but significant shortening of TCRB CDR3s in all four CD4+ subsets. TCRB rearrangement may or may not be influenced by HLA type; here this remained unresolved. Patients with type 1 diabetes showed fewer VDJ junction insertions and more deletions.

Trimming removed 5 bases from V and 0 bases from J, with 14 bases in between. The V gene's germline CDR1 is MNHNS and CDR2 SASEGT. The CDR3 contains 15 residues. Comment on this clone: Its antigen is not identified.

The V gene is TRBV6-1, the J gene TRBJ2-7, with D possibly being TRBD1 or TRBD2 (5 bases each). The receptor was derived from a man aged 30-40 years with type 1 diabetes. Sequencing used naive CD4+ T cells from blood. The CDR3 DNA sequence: TGTGCCAGCAGTCGGGACCGACTCAACTCCTACGAGCAGTACTTC. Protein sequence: CASSRDRLNSYEQYF.